Listed below are T cell receptor beta chains from one sample, sequenced in a study of cytomegalovirus exposure and HLA in healthy donors. Clones were read by immunoSEQ multiplex PCR, and TCRdb kept only the in-frame ones, dropping some. The sample comprises around 88,000 clones, approximately 79% of which are singletons, and less than 2% rests with the top ten. Sequenced input: PBMCs. These receptors all stem from a male donor in good health and CMV-seronegative. Each CDR3 is given with its conserved first and last residue. A D gene is named only where the DNA matches it firmly. Clone size is shown for a subset of rows, as once, few, many or a class of expanded clone.

TRBJ1-1,-,TRBV19,TRBD1,TGTGCCAGTAGTTTCGACAGGGACACTGAAGCTTTCTTT,CASSFDRDTEAFF
TRBJ2-1,-,TRBV29-1,TRBD1,TGCAGCGTTACCGGGACAGGGGCCTACAATGAGCAGTTCTTC,CSVTGTGAYNEQFF
TRBJ2-2,-,TRBV7-3,TRBD2,TGTGCCAGCAGCTTTTCCTCGCGGGGGACCACCGGGGAGCTGTTTTTT,CASSFSSRGTTGELFF
TRBJ1-5,-,TRBV28,TRBD1,TGTGCCAGCGTCCAGACAGGGAGCAATCAGCCCCAGCATTTT,CASVQTGSNQPQHF
TRBJ2-5,-,TRBV27,-,TGTGCCAGCAGGCGTCAGGCTCACGAGACCCAGTACTTC,CASRRQAHETQYF
TRBJ2-5,-,TRBV9,TRBD1,TGTGCCAGCAGCACGGGTGGCAGGGGGAGAGAGGAGACCCAGTACTTC,CASSTGGRGREETQYF
TRBJ1-5,-,TRBV10-2,-,TGCGCCAGCAAGAGGACAGCAGGTCAGCCCCAGCATTTT,CASKRTAGQPQHF
TRBJ2-3,-,TRBV27,-,TGTGCCAGCAGTTTCGACAGCCTACGCACAGATACGCAGTATTTT,CASSFDSLRTDTQYF
TRBJ1-5,-,TRBV7-8,-,TGTGCCAGCAGCCCGCGACAGCCTAATCAGCCCCAGCATTTT,CASSPRQPNQPQHF
TRBJ1-1,-,TRBV5-4,TRBD1,TGTGCCAGCAGCTACGAACGGACAGGGGGCTGTGAAGCTTTCTTT,CASSYERTGGCEAFF
TRBJ2-7,once,TRBV27,-,TGTGCCAGCAGTTTGAGAGGAAATACCTACGAGCAGTACTTC,CASSLRGNTYEQYF
TRBJ2-2,-,TRBV30,-,TGTGCCTGGATACGTGGAGGCCCCACCGGGGAGCTGTTTTTT,CAWIRGGPTGELFF
TRBJ2-5,-,TRBV30,TRBD2,TGTGCCTGGGTACTAGCGGCCCAAGAGACCCAGTACTTC,CAWVLAAQETQYF
TRBJ1-5,-,TRBV7-2,-,TGTGCCAGCAGCTTAGTGGCAGGGTGGATGTGGCAGCCCCAGCATTTT,CASSLVAGWMWQPQHF